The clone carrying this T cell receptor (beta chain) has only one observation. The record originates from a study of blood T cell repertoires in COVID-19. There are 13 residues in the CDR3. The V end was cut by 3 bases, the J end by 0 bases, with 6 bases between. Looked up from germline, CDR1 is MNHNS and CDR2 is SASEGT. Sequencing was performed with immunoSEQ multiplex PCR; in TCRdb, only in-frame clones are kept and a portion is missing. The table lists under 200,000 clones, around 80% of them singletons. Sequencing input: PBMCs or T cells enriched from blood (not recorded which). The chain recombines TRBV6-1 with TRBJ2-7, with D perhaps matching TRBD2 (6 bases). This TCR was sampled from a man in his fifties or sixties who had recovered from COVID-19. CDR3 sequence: CASSETSSYEQYF. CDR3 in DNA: TGTGCCAGCAGTGAGACTAGCTCCTACGAGCAGTACTTC.